A selection of T cell receptor beta chains follows, all from one sample in a study of memory CD8 T cells in hepatitis C reinfection. Sequencing used immunoSEQ multiplex PCR; TCRdb keeps in-frame clones, though not all of them. Here the sample spans more than 45,000 clones, nearly 90% being singletons. Sequenced: naive CD8+ T cells sorted from blood. These receptor sequences come from a man aged 18 to 29 with hepatitis C virus infection. CDR3s include the opening cysteine and the closing phenylalanine or tryptophan. A D gene is named only where the DNA matches it firmly. Clone size is not always given. Where it is, it says once, few, many or a class for expanded clones.

>NA|TRBJ2-7|NA|TRBV28
TGTGCCAGCAGTCCCCTGGACAGCACTTACGAGCAGTACTTC
CASSPLDSTYEQYF
>TRBD1|TRBJ1-1|few|TRBV27
TGTGCCTGTAGGACAGGCAACACTGAAGCTTTCTTT
CACRTGNTEAFF
>TRBD1|TRBJ1-2|NA|TRBV6-5
TGTGCCAGCAGTTACCGGCCGGGACAGGGAATCGACACCTTC
CASSYRPGQGIDTF
>TRBD1|TRBJ1-4|NA|TRBV6-5
TGTGCCAGCAGTATGACAGGGGGATATGAAAAACTGTTTTTT
CASSMTGGYEKLFF
>NA|TRBJ2-1|NA|TRBV7-9
TGTGCCAGCTCCCCGCCCATCCAGGGTGCCGATGAGCAGTTCTTC
CASSPPIQGADEQFF
>TRBD2|TRBJ2-1|NA|TRBV7-6
TGTGCCAGCAGCGGCCTAGCGGCCACCTACAATGAGCAGTTCTTC
CASSGLAATYNEQFF
>NA|TRBJ2-1|NA|TRBV6-5
TGTGCCAGCAGTTACTCAGGACTACCTACCTACAATGAGCAGTTCTTC
CASSYSGLPTYNEQFF
>NA|TRBJ2-2|NA|TRBV27
TGTGCCAGCAGTTCTCCAATTGGGCGCGGGGTCGGGGAGCTGTTTTTT
CASSSPIGRGVGELFF
>TRBD1|TRBJ2-3|once|TRBV28
TGTGCCAGCAGTTTCTCAGGGGGCGCGGCGGGCACAGATACGCAGTATTTT
CASSFSGGAAGTDTQYF
>TRBD1|TRBJ1-1|NA|TRBV27
TGTGCCAGCAGATCCAAGACAGGGGCGGGCACTGAAGCTTTCTTT
CASRSKTGAGTEAFF
>TRBD1|TRBJ1-2|NA|TRBV4-1
TGCGCCAGCAGCCATTCGCGGACAGGGTCCTATGGCTACACCTTC
CASSHSRTGSYGYTF
>TRBD2|TRBJ2-5|NA|TRBV18
TGTGCCAGCTCACCCGGGACTAGCGGATATCAAGAGACCCAGTACTTC
CASSPGTSGYQETQYF
>NA|TRBJ2-2|NA|TRBV7-9
TGTGCCAGCAGCTTAGAGGACAGTTATTACGCGAACACCGGGGAGCTGTTTTTT
CASSLEDSYYANTGELFF
>NA|TRBJ1-2|NA|TRBV4-1
TGCGCCAGCAGCCAGGGCTCCTTTGACTATGGCTACACCTTC
CASSQGSFDYGYTF
>NA|TRBJ2-3|NA|TRBV23-1
TGCGCCAGCGGAGATATACGGGATACGCAGTATTTT
CASGDIRDTQYF
>NA|TRBJ2-2|once|TRBV28
TGTGCCAGCAGTTGGGGCGCGGGGCGTGGCACCGGGGAGCTGTTTTTT
CASSWGAGRGTGELFF
>TRBD2|TRBJ2-7|NA|TRBV29-1
TGCAGCGTTACCCTGGCACGTAGCGGGATCTCCTACGAGCAGTACTTC
CSVTLARSGISYEQYF
>NA|TRBJ2-1|NA|TRBV29-1
TGCAGCGTTGAACCGGGTTACAATGAGCAGTTCTTC
CSVEPGYNEQFF
>NA|TRBJ2-3|NA|TRBV7-6
TGTGCCAGCAGCGAGACAAGCACAGATACGCAGTATTTT
CASSETSTDTQYF
>TRBD2|TRBJ2-1|medium-sized|TRBV11-2
TGTGCCAGCAGCTCCGGGACTAGCGGGAGCGGGGACTACAATGAGCAGTTCTTC
CASSSGTSGSGDYNEQFF
>TRBD1|TRBJ2-7|NA|TRBV7-8
TGTGCCAGCAGCACTCGGGACAGCTACGAGCAGTACTTC
CASSTRDSYEQYF
>TRBD1|TRBJ2-1|NA|TRBV6-5
TGTGCCAGCAGTTACCAGCGGACAGGGAACAATGAGCAGTTCTTC
CASSYQRTGNNEQFF
>NA|TRBJ2-5|once|TRBV6-5
TGTGCCAGCAGTTATCTCGGGGTCCGAGAGACCCAGTACTTC
CASSYLGVRETQYF
>NA|TRBJ2-1|few|TRBV5-6
TGTGCCAGCAGCTTGAGGGGATCCTACAATGAGCAGTTCTTC
CASSLRGSYNEQFF
>TRBD2|TRBJ2-1|NA|TRBV27
TGTGCCAGCAGTCAACTAGCGGGAGGAGGACTCAATGAGCAGTTCTTC
CASSQLAGGGLNEQFF